This T cell receptor beta chain was found in a study of blood T cells in healthy people across ages. Findings of the study overall: The authors considered diversity estimates from one million T cells to be underestimates.

With a J-beta primer mix and a sample-barcoded 5' primer, a second PCR ran about 7 to 12 cycles. TCRdb reprocessed the 5' RACE reads via MiXCR and lists one record per CDR3 protein. The table shows 800,000 to 1,300,000 distinct CDR3 sequences, with around 27% occurring only once. Germline V lookup: CDR1 SGHAT, CDR2 FQNNGV. This CDR3 has 16 residues. V shed 5 bases and J shed 0 bases, with 14 bases lying between them. For this clonotype: Its matching antigen is unknown.

The same sample was also used in a study of T cells of mothers and their children.

The TCR was taken from a girl aged 2 to 10 in good health. Sequencing used blood. The chain uses TRBV11-2 and TRBJ2-1, with D perhaps TRBD2 (5 bases). Here the CDR3 DNA reads TGTGCCAGCAGCCCGATAAAAGGGAGCTCCTACAATGAGCAGTTCTTC. This translates into CASSPIKGSSYNEQFF.